The clone carrying this T cell receptor beta chain has more than one count but fewer than ten. No antigen is known for it. Measured with immunoSEQ multiplex PCR; TCRdb has only the in-frame clones, and not every one. The data show about 82,000 clones, with 90% seen just once and more than 0.3% held by the top ten. Autoimmune disease history or systemic immunosuppression excluded patients. These data come from a study of OX40 agonist ivuxolimab in advanced cancers. In the study overall: Patients' therapy was ivuxolimab, an antibody that acts as an agonist of OX40 (CD134). Patients assigned to dose escalation were diagnosed with hepatocellular carcinoma, melanoma, renal cell or head and neck cancer.

CDR3 length: 15 amino acids. Germline assignment: CDR1 LGHNA and CDR2 YSLEER. The trim removed 1 base at V and 6 bases at J, leaving 7 bases unmatched. Broader study findings: The antigen specificity of the peripheral T cells (those that were expanded) was not determined.

This TCR was sampled from an adult with an advanced solid tumor such as melanoma, head and neck, liver or kidney cancer. V is TRBV4-3 and J is TRBJ1-1; 8 bases agree with TRBD1. Source: CD4+ or CD8+ T cells sorted from blood, taken in a trial of the OX40 agonist ivuxolimab. The CDR3 protein is CASSQGQGAGSEAFF. The CDR3 DNA follows: TGCGCCAGCAGCCAAGGCCAGGGGGCCGGATCTGAAGCTTTCTTT.